This T cell receptor beta chain was retrieved from a study of PD-1 blockade in classical Hodgkin lymphoma. CDR3 size: 13 residues. The V gene's germline CDR1 is SGHRS and CDR2 YFSETQ. Deletions cut 3 bases from V and 10 bases from J, with 13 bases between. Here immunoSEQ multiplex PCR was the method, and the copy in TCRdb shows in-frame clones only, minus some. The sample contains several thousand clones, 70% to 80% of which appear only once. This clone was seen a single time. No patient escaped relapse after autologous stem cell transplantation, and brentuximab vedotin exposure varied. Magnetic negative selection was used to purify CD4+ T cells from PBMCs that had been thawed.

The specimen comprised CD4+ T cells from blood, sampled at baseline. The receptor's source is a human donor with classical Hodgkin lymphoma. V usage is TRBV5-1 and J usage is TRBJ1-4; TRBD1 is a possible D gene (5 bases). CDR3 amino acids: CASSSATDGKLFF. The CDR3 DNA reads TGCGCCAGCAGCTCGGCGACAGATGGAAAACTGTTTTTT.